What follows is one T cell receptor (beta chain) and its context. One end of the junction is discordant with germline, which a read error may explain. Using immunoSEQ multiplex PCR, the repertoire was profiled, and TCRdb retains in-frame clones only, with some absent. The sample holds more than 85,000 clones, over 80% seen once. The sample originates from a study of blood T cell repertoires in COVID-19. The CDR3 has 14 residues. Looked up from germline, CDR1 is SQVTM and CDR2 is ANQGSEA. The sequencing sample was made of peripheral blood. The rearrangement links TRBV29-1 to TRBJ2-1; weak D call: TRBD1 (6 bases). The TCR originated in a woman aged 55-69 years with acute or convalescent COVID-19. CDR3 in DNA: TGCAGCGTTGAAGGGGGGCACTCCTACAGTGAGCAGTTCTTC. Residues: CSVEGGHSYSEQFF.